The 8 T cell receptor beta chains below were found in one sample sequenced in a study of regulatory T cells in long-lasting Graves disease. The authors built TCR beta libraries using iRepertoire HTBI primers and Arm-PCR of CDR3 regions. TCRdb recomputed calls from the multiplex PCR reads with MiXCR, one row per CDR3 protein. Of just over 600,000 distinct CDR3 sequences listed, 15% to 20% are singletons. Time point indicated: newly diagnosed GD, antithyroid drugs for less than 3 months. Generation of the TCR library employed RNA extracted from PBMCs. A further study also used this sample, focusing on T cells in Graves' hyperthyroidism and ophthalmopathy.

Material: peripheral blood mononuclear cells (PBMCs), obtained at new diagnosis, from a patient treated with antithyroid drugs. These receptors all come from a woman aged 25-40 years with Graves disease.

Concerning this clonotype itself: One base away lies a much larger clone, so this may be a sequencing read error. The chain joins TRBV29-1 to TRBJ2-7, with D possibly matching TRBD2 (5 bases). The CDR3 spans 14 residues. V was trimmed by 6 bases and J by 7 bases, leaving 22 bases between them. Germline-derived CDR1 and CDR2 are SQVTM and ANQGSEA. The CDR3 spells CSVHQQELTGEQYF. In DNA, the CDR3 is TGCAGCGTGCATCAGCAGGAGCTTACGGGGGAGCAGTACTTC.

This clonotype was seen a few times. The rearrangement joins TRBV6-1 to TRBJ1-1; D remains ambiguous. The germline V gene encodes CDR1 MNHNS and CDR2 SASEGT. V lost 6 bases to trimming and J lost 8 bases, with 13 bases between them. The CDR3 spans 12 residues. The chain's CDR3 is CASSPIVSEAFF. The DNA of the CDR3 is TGTGCCAGCAGCCCAATAGTCTCGGAAGCTTTCTTT.

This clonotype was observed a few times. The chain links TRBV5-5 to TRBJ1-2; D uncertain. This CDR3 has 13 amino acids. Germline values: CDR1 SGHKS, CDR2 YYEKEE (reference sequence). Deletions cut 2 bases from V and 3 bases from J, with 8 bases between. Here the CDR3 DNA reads TGTGCCAGCAGCTTTACAGATTACTATGGCTACACCTTC. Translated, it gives CASSFTDYYGYTF.

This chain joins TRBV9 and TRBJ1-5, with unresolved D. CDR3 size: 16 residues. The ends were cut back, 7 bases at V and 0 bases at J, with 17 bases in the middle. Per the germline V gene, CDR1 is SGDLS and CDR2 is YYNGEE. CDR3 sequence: CASLDAPIYSNQPQHF. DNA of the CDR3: TGTGCCAGCTTAGATGCACCGATTTATAGCAATCAGCCCCAGCATTTT.

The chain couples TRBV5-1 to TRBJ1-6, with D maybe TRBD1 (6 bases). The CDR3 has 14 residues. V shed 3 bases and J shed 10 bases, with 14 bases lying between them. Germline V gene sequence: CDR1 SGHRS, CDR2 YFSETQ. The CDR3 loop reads CASSSDRLSSPLHF. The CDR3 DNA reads TGCGCCAGCAGCTCAGACAGGCTTTCGTCACCCCTCCACTTT.

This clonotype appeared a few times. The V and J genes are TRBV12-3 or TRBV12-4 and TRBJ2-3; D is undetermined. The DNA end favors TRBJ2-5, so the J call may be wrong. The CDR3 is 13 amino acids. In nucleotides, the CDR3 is TGTGCCAGCAGTAGAGACTGGAAGGAGACCCAGTACTTC. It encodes CASSRDWKETQYF.

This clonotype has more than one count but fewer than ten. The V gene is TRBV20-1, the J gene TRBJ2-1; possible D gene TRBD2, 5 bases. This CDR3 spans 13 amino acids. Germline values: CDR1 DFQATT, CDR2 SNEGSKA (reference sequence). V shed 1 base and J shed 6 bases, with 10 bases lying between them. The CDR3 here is CSARVPSRNEQFF. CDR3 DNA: TGCAGTGCTAGAGTGCCTAGCCGCAATGAGCAGTTCTTC.

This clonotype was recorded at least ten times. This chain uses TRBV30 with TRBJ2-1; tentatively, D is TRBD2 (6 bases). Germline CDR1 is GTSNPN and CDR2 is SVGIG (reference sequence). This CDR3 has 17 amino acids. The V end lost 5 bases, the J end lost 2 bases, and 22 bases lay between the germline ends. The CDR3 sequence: CAWDSKGLAPTYNEQFF. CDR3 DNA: TGTGCCTGGGACAGCAAAGGGCTAGCGCCTACCTACAATGAGCAGTTCTTC.